This entry lists 17 T cell receptor beta chains sequenced from one sample in a study of tumor-infiltrating lymphocytes in primary liver carcinoma. A constant-region primer served to make TCR beta cDNA from approximately 490 ng total RNA. It was through three nested multiplex PCR rounds of slightly modified ARM-PCR that TCR beta libraries arose. A C-beta reverse primer and TRBV1-TRBV30 forward primers served in each of the first two PCR rounds, at 9 to 11 cycles apiece. Via MiXCR, TCRdb re-called the multiplex PCR reads, giving one row per CDR3 protein. The table lists about 200,000 distinct CDR3 sequences, around four fifths of them singletons. The source material, roughly 18-31 mg of unsorted bulk tissue, was used to co-extract RNA and DNA. Sequencing input: tumor tissue from primary liver carcinoma. These TCRs come from a middle-aged man with primary liver carcinoma and hepatitis B virus infection.

Comment on this clonotype: The junction departs from the called germline gene at one end, perhaps through a read error. The chain employs TRBV6-5 and TRBJ2-2; TRBD1 matches 8 bases. The CDR3 has 13 residues. Germline CDR1 and CDR2: MNHEY and SVGAGI. The CDR3 coding sequence is TGTACCAGCAGACAGGGGAACACCAGGGAACTGTTTTTT. It encodes CTSRQGNTRELFF.

V gene TRBV4-2 combines with J gene TRBJ2-1; D may be TRBD1 or TRBD2 (6 bases each). This CDR3 has 16 residues. V dropped 3 bases and J dropped 7 bases, with 19 bases sitting between them. Germline V lookup: CDR1 LGHNA, CDR2 YNFKEQ. CDR3: CASSHPGGQGKNEQFF. The CDR3 nucleotides are TGTGCCAGCAGCCACCCCGGGGGACAAGGGAAAAATGAGCAGTTCTTC.

Turning to this clonotype: This likely comes from a read error, as the CDR3 has no conserved phenylalanine or tryptophan at its end. The limits of the CDR3 on the DNA are not certain, so only TCRdb's listed CDR3 is given. The CDR3 spells CASSTGTSESGETHYV. The chain combines TRBV11-3 with TRBJ2-5; TRBD2 was called by the table and not checked on the DNA. Germline CDR1 is SGHNT and CDR2 is YENEEA. The CDR3 region is 16 residues in length, termini included.

This clonotype was seen repeatedly, ten times or more. This chain links TRBV10-3 with TRBJ1-1, with D perhaps matching TRBD1 (5 bases). CDR3 length: 14 amino acids. V lost 5 bases and J lost 0, with 10 bases in between. CDR1 is ENHRY and CDR2 is SYGVKD in the germline V gene. The CDR3 nucleotides read TGTGCCATCAGTTACGACAGCGTGAACACTGAAGCTTTCTTT. Translation: CAISYDSVNTEAFF.

In regard to this clonotype: This CDR3 is missing its conserved last phenylalanine or tryptophan, likely due to a read error. This chain joins TRBV4-1 and TRBJ2-2, with D possibly called TRBD1 or TRBD2 (7 bases each). Germline CDR1 reads MGHRA; CDR2 reads YSYEKL. Trimming took off 6 bases at V and 6 bases at J, with 17 bases between the two ends. This CDR3 is 15 amino acids long. The chain's CDR3 is CASSLQGEGSGELFC. The CDR3 DNA reads TGCGCCAGCAGTCTCCAGGGGGAGGGCTCCGGGGAGCTGTTTTGT.

Turning to this clonotype: The junction shows a germline mismatch at one end, possibly a read error. The chain uses TRBV11-2 and TRBJ2-1, with D perhaps matching TRBD2 (6 bases). From germline, CDR1 is SGHAT and CDR2 FQNNGV. The CDR3 extends over 15 amino acids. In DNA, the CDR3 is TGTGCTAGCAGCTTAAGGATAGGGCCGGGGGATGAGCAGTTCTTC. Translated, it gives CASSLRIGPGDEQFF.

This clonotype was recorded once. This may arise from a read error, as a much more abundant clone is one base away. The chain carries TRBV24-1 and TRBJ2-3; tentative D call: TRBD2 (5 bases). CDR1 and CDR2 from the germline V gene are KGHDR and SFDVKD. The CDR3 loop spans 17 amino acids. The CDR3 bases are TGTGTCACCAGTGATCCGGGATCAACCGCGGGCACAGATACGCAGTATTTT. This translates into CVTSDPGSTAGTDTQYF.

On this clonotype: Mismatch with germline at one junction end may stem from a read error. The rearrangement uses TRBV7-9 and TRBJ2-7; the D gene is possibly TRBD1 (5 bases). The CDR3 covers 14 residues. Germline lookup yields CDR1 SEHNR and CDR2 FQNEAQ (reference sequence). The CDR3 nucleotides are TGTGCTAGCAGCTTTAGTAGACAGACCTACGAGCAGTATTTC. This sequence encodes CASSFSRQTYEQYF. The full variable domain, completed using reference TRBV7-9 and TRBJ2-7, is DTGVSQNPRHKITKRGQNVTFRCDPISEHNRLYWYRQTLGQGPEFLTYFQNEAQLEKSRLLSDRFSAERPKGSFSTLEIQRTEQGDSAMYLCASSFSRQTYEQYFGPGTRLTVT.

A note on this clonotype: A read error may produce the germline difference seen at one junction end. This rearrangement joins TRBV11-2 to TRBJ2-1; 7 bases align to TRBD2. Germline-derived CDR1 and CDR2 are SGHAT and FQNNGV. The CDR3 sequence is 15 residues long. DNA of the CDR3: TGTGCCAACAGTTTTAGCGGGCCACTCGACAATGAGCATTTCTTC. Residues: CANSFSGPLDNEHFF.

V and J are TRBV2 and TRBJ2-7; maybe TRBD2 (6 bases). The CDR3 has 12 amino acids. Germline CDR1 is SNHLY and CDR2 is FYNNEI. V lost 8 bases to trimming and J lost 3 bases, with 11 bases between them. The DNA of the CDR3 is TGTGCCAGCTACCGGGACTTCTACGAGCAGTACTTC. It is translated as CASYRDFYEQYF.

On this clonotype: Sequence at one end of the junction differs from germline and may be a read error. The genes are TRBV11-1 and TRBJ2-7; 7 bases agree with TRBD1. This CDR3 is built from 13 residues. Per the germline V gene, CDR1 is SGHAT and CDR2 is FQDESV (reference sequence). CDR3 in DNA: TGTACCAGCAGGGGGAAGCGATCCTACGAGGAGCACTTC. As protein: CTSRGKRSYEEHF.

This clonotype was seen many times. The CDR3 DNA is TGTGCCAGCAGTTTGGGGGGAAAACTGTTTTTT. It translates to CASSLGGKLFF. The V gene is TRBV6-6, the J gene TRBJ1-4, with D possibly TRBD1 on 5 matching bases. This CDR3 is built from 11 residues. Per germline, CDR1 MNHNY and CDR2 SVGAGI (reference sequence). Between the trimmed V and J ends, which lost 4 bases and 10 bases, there was a span of 7 bases.

Remarks on this clonotype: An end of the junction does not agree with germline; a read error may underlie this. The chain has TRBV29-1 and TRBJ2-1, with D perhaps TRBD2 (6 bases). This CDR3 contains 16 residues. Germline V gene data show CDR1 as SQVTM and CDR2 as ANQGSEA. The CDR3 loop is CIVEDSGGTTYNEQFF. DNA for the CDR3: TGTATCGTTGAAGATTCTGGCGGGACCACCTACAATGAGCAGTTCTTC.

In its sample, this clonotype was seen a few times. The rearrangement links TRBV9 to TRBJ1-4; D is uncertain. Germline CDR1 reads SGDLS; CDR2 reads YYNGEE. V was cut by 4 bases and J by 3 bases, with 10 bases left in between. The CDR3 covers 14 residues. CDR3 nucleotides: TGTGCCAGCAGCTCACAAGGCGCTAATGAAAAACTGTTTTTT. Translation: CASSSQGANEKLFF.

The chain links TRBV28 to TRBJ2-7, with 9 bases that match TRBD2. In germline, CDR1 is MDHEN, CDR2 SYDVKM. CDR3 size: 16 residues. The ends lost 3 bases at V and 4 bases at J; junction bases unmatched: 10. CDR3 nucleotide sequence: TGTGCCAGCAGTTTTTTCGCTAGCGGGATGGGATACGAGCAGTACTTC. It specifies CASSFFASGMGYEQYF. Full variable domain (remainder filled in from reference TRBV28 and TRBJ2-7): DVKVTQSSRYLVKRTGEKVFLECVQDMDHENMFWYRQDPGLGLRLIYFSYDVKMKEKGDIPEGYSVSREKKERFSLILESASTNQTSMYLCASSFFASGMGYEQYFGPGTRLTVT.

A word on this clonotype: The junction shows a germline mismatch at one end, possibly a read error. The chain uses TRBV11-2 and TRBJ2-7, with 10 nucleotides matching TRBD2. This CDR3 is 16 amino acids long. Germline V gene sequence: CDR1 SGHAT, CDR2 FQNNGV. The CDR3 DNA sequence: TGTGCCAGCAACTTAGAATCTAGCGGGAGCTGGGTCGAGCAATACTTC. As protein: CASNLESSGSWVEQYF. The complete variable domain, with remaining parts taken from reference TRBV11-2 and TRBJ2-7, reads EAGVAQSPRYKIIEKRQSVAFWCNPISGHATLYWYQQILGQGPKLLIQFQNNGVVDDSQLPKDRFSAERLKGVDSTLKIQPAKLEDSAVYLCASNLESSGSWVEQYFGPGTRLTVT.

With respect to this clonotype: A junction boundary mismatches the germline segment, possibly from a read error. This rearrangement joins TRBV6-1 to TRBJ2-6; 10 nucleotides agree with TRBD1. The germline V gene encodes CDR1 MNHNS and CDR2 SASEGT. CDR3 length: 16 residues. The CDR3 loop reads CAGTRTGGAGANLLTF. The CDR3 DNA follows: TGTGCCGGTACCAGGACAGGGGGTGCTGGGGCCAACCTCCTGACTTTC.